Detailed here is one T cell receptor (beta chain). Its antigen remains unidentified. CDR1 and CDR2 (germline): MNHEY, SVGAGI. The CDR3 contains 13 residues. V was clipped by 3 bases and J by 3 bases, with 5 bases between them. From the reads, TCRdb called clonotypes with MiXCR, one entry per CDR3 protein. The sample lists about 310,000 distinct CDR3 sequences, about a sixth occurring once. This sample stems from a study of T cell repertoires in cytomegalovirus infection. Study at large: Signatures in public TCR beta sequences pointed to both CMV infection and matching HLA type.

Study-wide points: CMV carriers with the relevant HLA were identified by cumulative public TCR beta family frequency.

The chain employs TRBV6-5 and TRBJ1-4; D not certain. The sequencing input was PBMCs. The receptor's source is a human donor in good health (CMV status not recorded). Some clones in this sample may be carry-over from other donors' samples. CDR3 in DNA: TGTGCCAGCAGTTATTCGGCTAATGAAAAACTGTTTTTT. The encoded protein is CASSYSANEKLFF.